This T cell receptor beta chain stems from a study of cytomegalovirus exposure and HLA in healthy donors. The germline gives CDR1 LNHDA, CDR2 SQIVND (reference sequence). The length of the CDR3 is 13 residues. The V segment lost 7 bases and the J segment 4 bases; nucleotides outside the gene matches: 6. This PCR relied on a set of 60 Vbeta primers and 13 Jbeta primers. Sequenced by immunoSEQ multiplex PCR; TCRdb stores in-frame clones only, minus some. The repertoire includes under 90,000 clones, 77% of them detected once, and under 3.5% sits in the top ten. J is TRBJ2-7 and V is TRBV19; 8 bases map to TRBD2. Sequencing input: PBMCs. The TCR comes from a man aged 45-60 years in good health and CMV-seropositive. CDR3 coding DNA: TGTGCCAGTAAGAAAGCGGGGGCATACGAGCAGTACTTC. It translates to CASKKAGAYEQYF.